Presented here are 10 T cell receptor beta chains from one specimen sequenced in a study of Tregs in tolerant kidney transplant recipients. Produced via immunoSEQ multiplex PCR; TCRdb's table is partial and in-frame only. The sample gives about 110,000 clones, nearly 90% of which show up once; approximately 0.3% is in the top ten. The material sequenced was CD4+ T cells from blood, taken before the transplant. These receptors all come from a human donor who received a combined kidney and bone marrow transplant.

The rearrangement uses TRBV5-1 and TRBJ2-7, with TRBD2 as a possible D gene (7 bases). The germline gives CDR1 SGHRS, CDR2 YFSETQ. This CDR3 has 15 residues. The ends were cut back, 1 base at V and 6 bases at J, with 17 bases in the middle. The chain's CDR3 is CASSLLGGRRAEQYF. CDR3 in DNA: TGCGCCAGCAGCTTGTTGGGGGGGCGAAGGGCCGAGCAGTACTTC.

CDR3 amino acids: CASSFTSGPTDTQYF. The CDR3 DNA is TGCGCCAGCAGCTTCACTAGCGGGCCCACAGATACGCAGTATTTT. This chain connects TRBV5-1 to TRBJ2-3; 9 bases are a match to TRBD2. CDR1 SGHRS and CDR2 YFSETQ come from the germline V gene. The CDR3 is made up of 15 amino acids. Trimming at V came to 2 bases and at J to 2 bases, leaving 3 bases not matched to a gene.

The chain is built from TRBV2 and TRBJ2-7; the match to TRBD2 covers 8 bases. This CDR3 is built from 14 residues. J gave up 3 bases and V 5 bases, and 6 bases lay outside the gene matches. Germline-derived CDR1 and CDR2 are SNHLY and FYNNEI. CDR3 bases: TGTGCCAGCAGTCGGACTAGCCGAGTCTACGAGCAGTACTTC. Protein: CASSRTSRVYEQYF.

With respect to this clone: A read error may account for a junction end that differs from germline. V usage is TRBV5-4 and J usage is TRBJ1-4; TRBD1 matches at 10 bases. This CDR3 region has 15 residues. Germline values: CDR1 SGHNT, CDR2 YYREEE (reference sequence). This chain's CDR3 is CASSLGQGANEKLFF. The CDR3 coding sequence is TGTGCCAGCAGCTTGGGACAGGGGGCTAACGAAAAACTGTTTTTT.

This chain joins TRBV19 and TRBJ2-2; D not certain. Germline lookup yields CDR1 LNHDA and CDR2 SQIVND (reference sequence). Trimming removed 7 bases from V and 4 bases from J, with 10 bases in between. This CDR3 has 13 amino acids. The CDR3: CASISSGTGELFF. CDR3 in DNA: TGTGCCAGTATATCCTCGGGCACCGGGGAGCTGTTTTTT.

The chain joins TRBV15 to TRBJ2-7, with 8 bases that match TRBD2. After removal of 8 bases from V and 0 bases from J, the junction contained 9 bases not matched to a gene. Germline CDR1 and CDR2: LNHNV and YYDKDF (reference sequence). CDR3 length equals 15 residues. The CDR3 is CATGKAGGPSYEQYF. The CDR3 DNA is TGTGCCACCGGAAAGGCGGGAGGTCCCTCCTACGAGCAGTACTTC.

CDR3 loop: CSARVQGAFF. DNA of the CDR3: TGCAGTGCTAGAGTACAGGGAGCTTTCTTT. V usage is TRBV20-1 and J usage is TRBJ1-1, with D possibly matching TRBD1 (6 bases). The ends were cut back, 1 base at V and 10 bases at J, with 7 bases in the middle. Germline values: CDR1 DFQATT, CDR2 SNEGSKA (reference sequence). This CDR3 has 10 amino acids.

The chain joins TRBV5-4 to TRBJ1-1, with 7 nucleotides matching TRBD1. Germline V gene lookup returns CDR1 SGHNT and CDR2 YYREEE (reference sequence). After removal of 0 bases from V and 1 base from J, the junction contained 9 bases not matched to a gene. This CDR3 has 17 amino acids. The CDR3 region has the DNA TGTGCCAGCAGCTTGGATCGCTCAGGGGGGTCGAACACTGAAGCTTTCTTT. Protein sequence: CASSLDRSGGSNTEAFF.

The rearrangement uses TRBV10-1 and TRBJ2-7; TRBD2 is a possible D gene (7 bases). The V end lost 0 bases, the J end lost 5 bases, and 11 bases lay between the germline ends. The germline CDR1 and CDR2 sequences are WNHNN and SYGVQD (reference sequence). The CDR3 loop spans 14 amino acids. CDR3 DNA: TGCGCCAGCAGTGAGTCAAGAGGGGGGGACGAGCAGTACTTC. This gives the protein CASSESRGGDEQYF.

CDR3 bases: TGTGCCAGCACCCACAACGATGAGCAGTTCTTC. Protein product: CASTHNDEQFF. The chain couples TRBV6-6 to TRBJ2-1; D gene unclear. The CDR3 spans 11 residues. With 7 bases removed from V and 8 bases from J, the gap between germline ends came to 9 bases. CDR1 and CDR2 from the germline V gene are MNHNY and SVGAGI (reference sequence).